This TCR beta chain was captured by sequencing in a study of T cell repertoires in cytomegalovirus infection. Study summary: Well-studied HLA-B-restricted epitopes and recently identified HLA-C-restricted epitopes of CMV were both used in the study. A matching HLA type, together with CMV infection, was signaled by public TCR beta signatures. Study results and limitations: In two of eight donors, the top clonotype was HLA-C-restricted CMV-specific. Totalled public TCR beta family frequency picked out people who carried CMV plus the relevant HLA.

This clonotype was counted between two and nine times. Its antigen is currently unknown. In TCRdb, the reads were re-called with MiXCR into one record per CDR3 protein. The sample contains some 940,000 distinct CDR3 sequences, approximately 31% of which appear only once. Specimen: cultured CD8+ T cells from PBMCs, collected from culture after CMV antigen stimulation. The receptor comes from a human donor in good health (CMV status not recorded). Some clones in this sample may be carry-over from other donors' samples.

The CDR3 region has the DNA TGTGCCAGCAGCTTAGGTCGGTATCCCGAGGAGCCCCAGCATTTT. This encodes CASSLGRYPEEPQHF. This chain uses TRBV7-6 with TRBJ1-5; D is uncertain. The CDR3 extends over 15 amino acids. V dropped 1 base and J dropped 8 bases, with 15 bases sitting between them. Germline CDR1 is SGHVS and CDR2 is FNYEAQ.